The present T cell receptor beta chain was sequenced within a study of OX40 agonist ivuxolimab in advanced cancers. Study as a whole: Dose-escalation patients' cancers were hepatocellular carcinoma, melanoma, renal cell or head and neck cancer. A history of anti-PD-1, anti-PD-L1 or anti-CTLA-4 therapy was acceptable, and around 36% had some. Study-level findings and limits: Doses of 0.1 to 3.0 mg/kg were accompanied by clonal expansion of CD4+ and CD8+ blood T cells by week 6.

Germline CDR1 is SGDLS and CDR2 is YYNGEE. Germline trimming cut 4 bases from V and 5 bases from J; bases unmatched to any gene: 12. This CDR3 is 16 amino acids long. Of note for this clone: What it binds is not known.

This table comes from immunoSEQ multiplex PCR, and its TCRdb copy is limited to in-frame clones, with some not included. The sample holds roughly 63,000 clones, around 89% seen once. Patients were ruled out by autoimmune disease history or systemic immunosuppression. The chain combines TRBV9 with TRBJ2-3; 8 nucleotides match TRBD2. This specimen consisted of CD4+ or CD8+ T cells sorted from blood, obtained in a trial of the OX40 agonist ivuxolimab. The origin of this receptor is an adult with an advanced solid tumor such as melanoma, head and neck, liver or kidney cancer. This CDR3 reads CASSPSSGGFGDTQYF. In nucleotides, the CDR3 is TGTGCCAGCAGCCCCTCCTCGGGGGGGTTTGGAGATACGCAGTATTTT.